One T cell receptor beta chain is described in this entry. Profiling relied on immunoSEQ multiplex PCR, and the TCRdb table lists in-frame clones only, not all of them. The sample contains more than 300,000 clones, around 95% of which appear only once. This entry comes from a study of shared T cell receptors in the human thymus. What was sequenced was thymocytes. The TCR comes from a human donor.

The CDR3 DNA is TGTGCCTGGAGTACCTCGGGGCCGGGGACTGACACAGATACGCAGTATTTT. Translating gives CAWSTSGPGTDTDTQYF. J is TRBJ2-3 and V is TRBV30, with D tentatively TRBD2 (6 bases). The V end was cut by 2 bases, the J end by 2 bases, with 20 bases between. CDR3 length equals 17 residues. In germline, CDR1 is GTSNPN, CDR2 SVGIG (reference sequence).